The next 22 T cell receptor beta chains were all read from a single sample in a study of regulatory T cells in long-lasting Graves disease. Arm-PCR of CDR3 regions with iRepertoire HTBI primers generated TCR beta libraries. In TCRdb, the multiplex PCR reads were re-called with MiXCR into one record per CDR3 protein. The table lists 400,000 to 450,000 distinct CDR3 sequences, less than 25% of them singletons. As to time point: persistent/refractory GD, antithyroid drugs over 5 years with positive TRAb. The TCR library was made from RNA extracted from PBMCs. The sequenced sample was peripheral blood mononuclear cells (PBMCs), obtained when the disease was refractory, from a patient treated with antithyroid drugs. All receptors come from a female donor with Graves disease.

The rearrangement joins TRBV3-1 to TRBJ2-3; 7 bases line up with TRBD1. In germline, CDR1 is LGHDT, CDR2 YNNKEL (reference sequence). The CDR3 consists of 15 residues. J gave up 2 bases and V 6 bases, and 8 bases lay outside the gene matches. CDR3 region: CASSQQGIPTDTQYF. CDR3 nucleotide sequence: TGTGCCAGCAGTCAACAGGGGATTCCCACAGATACGCAGTATTTT.

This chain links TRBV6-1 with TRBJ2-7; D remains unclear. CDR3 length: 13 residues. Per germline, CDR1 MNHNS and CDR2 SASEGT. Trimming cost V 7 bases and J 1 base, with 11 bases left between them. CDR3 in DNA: TGTGCCAGCACCAAAGACGGATCCTACGAGCAGTACTTC. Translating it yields CASTKDGSYEQYF.

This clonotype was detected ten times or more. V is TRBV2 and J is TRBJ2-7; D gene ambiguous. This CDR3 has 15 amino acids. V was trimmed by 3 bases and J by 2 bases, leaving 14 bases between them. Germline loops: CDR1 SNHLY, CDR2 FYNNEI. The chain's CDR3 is CASSDRRNLPYEQYF. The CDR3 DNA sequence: TGTGCCAGCAGTGACCGTCGGAACCTCCCCTACGAGCAGTACTTC.

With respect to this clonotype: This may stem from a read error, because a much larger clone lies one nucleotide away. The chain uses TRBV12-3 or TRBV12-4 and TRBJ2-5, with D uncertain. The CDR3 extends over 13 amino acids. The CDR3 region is CVSSLGSLETQYF. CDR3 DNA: TGTGTCAGCAGTTTAGGATCTTTAGAGACCCAGTACTTC.

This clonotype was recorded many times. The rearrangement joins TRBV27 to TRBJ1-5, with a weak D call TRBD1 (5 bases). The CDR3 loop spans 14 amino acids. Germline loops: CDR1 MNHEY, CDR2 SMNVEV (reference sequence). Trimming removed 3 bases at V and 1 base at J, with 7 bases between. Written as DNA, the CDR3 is TGTGCCAGCAGTTTTTGGGGGAGCAATCAGCCCCAGCATTTT. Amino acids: CASSFWGSNQPQHF.

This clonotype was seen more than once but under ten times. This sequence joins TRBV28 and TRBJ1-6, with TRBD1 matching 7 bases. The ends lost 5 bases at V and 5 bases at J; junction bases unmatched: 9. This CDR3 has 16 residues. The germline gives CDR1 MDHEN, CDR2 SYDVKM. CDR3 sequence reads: CASSLSTGQNNSPLHF. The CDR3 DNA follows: TGTGCCAGCAGTCTAAGCACGGGACAGAATAATTCACCCCTCCACTTT.

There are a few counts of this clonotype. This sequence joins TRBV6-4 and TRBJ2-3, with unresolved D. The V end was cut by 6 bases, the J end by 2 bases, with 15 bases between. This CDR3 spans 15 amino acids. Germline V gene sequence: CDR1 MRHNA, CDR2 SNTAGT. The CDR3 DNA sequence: TGTGCCAGCAGCGCCCGCGGCGGCTCCACAGATACGCAGTATTTT. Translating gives CASSARGGSTDTQYF.

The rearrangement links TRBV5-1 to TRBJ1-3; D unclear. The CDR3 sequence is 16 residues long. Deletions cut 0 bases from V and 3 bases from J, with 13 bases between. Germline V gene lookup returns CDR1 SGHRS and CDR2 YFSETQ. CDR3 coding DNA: TGCGCCAGCAGCTTGGCAGGCAGCCGAGGTGGAAACACCATATATTTT. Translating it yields CASSLAGSRGGNTIYF.

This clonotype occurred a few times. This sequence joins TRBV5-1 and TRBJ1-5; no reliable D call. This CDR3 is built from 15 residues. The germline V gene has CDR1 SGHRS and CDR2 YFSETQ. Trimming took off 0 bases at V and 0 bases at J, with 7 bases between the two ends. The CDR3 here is CASSLAKDSNQPQHF. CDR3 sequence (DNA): TGCGCCAGCAGCTTGGCCAAGGATAGCAATCAGCCCCAGCATTTT.

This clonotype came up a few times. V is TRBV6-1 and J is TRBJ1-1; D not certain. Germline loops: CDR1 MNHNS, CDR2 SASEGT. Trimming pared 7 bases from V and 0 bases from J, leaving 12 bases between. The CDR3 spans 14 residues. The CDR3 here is CASTLDTLNTEAFF. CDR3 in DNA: TGTGCCAGCACGCTTGACACGCTGAACACTGAAGCTTTCTTT.

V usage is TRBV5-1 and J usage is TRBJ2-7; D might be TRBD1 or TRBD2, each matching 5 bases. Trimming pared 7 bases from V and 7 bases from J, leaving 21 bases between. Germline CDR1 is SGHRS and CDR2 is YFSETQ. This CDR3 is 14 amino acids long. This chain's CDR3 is CASWSGPGGWEQYF. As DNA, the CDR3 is TGCGCCAGCTGGTCGGGGCCCGGTGGTTGGGAGCAGTACTTC.

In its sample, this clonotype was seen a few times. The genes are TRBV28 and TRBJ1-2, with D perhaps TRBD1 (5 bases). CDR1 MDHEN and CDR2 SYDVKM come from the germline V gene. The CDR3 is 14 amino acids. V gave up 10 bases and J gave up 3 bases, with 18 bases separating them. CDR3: CATLGGSFDYGYTF. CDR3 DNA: TGTGCCACCTTGGGGGGGAGTTTCGACTATGGCTACACCTTC.

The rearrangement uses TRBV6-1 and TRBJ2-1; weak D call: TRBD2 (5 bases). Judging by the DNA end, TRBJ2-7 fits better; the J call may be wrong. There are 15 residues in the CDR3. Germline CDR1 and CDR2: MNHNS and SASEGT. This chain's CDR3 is CASSAQGSSYNEQYF. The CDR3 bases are TGTGCCAGCAGCGCCCAAGGGAGCTCCTACAATGAGCAGTACTTC.

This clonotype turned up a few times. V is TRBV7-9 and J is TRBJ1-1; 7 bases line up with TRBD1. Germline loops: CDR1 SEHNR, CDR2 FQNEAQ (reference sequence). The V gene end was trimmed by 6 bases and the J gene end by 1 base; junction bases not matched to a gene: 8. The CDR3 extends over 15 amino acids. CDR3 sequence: CASRLGQATNTEAFF. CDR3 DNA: TGTGCCAGCAGACTAGGACAGGCGACGAACACTGAAGCTTTCTTT.

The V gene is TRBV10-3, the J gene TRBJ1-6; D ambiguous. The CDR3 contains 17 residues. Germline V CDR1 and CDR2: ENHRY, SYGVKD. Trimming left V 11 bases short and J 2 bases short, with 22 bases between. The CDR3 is CASTPGGGSTYNSPLHF. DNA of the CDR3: TGTGCCTCAACACCTGGAGGAGGGTCTACCTATAATTCACCCCTCCACTTT.

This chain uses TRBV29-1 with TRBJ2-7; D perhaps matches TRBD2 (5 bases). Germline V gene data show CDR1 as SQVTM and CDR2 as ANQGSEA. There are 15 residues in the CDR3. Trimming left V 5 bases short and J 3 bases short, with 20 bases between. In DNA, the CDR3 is TGCAGCGTTCTACTTTTGCAGCGGAAGGGCTACGAGCAGTACTTC. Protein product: CSVLLLQRKGYEQYF.

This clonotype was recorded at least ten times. The CDR3 coding sequence is TGTGCCAGCAGCCGAGACAGGGACTATGGCTACACCTTC. Protein product: CASSRDRDYGYTF. The gene calls are TRBV2 and TRBJ1-2, with 7 bases identical to TRBD1. CDR1 SNHLY and CDR2 FYNNEI come from the germline V gene. The V gene end was trimmed by 6 bases and the J gene end by 3 bases; junction bases not matched to a gene: 4. The CDR3 runs 13 residues.

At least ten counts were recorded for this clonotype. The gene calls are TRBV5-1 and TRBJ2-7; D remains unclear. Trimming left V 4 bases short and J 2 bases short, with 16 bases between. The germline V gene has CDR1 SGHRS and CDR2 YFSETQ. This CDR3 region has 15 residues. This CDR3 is CASSPFRRSPYEQYF. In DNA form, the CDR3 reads TGCGCCAGCAGCCCTTTCCGGCGATCGCCCTACGAGCAGTACTTC.

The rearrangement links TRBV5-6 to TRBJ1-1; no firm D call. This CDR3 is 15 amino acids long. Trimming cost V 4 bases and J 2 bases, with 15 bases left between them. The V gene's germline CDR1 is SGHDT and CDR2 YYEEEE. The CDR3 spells CASSEMDPDNTEAFF. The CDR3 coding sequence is TGTGCCAGCAGCGAAATGGACCCCGACAACACTGAAGCTTTCTTT.

CDR3 residues: CASSQDTGGDYGYTF. The DNA for the CDR3 is TGCGCCAGCAGCCAAGATACAGGGGGTGACTATGGCTACACCTTC. The chain has TRBV4-1 and TRBJ1-2; 8 bases fit TRBD1. V was clipped by 0 bases and J by 3 bases; unmatched bases: 3. The germline CDR1 and CDR2 sequences are MGHRA and YSYEKL. The CDR3 length is 15 residues.

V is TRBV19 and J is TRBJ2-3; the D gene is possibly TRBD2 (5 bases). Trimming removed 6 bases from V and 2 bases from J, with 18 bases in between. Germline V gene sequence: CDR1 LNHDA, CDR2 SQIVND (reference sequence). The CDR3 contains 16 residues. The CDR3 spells CASSPGERRSTDTQYF. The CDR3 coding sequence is TGTGCCAGTAGCCCCGGGGAGAGGCGATCCACAGATACGCAGTATTTT.

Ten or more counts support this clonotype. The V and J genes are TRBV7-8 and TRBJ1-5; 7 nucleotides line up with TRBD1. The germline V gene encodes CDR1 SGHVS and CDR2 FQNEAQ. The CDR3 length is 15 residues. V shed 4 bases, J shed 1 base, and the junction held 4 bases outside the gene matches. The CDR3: CASSSGQASNQPQHF. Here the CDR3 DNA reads TGTGCCAGCAGCTCCGGACAGGCCAGCAATCAGCCCCAGCATTTT.